The next 32 T cell receptor beta chains were all read from a single sample in a study of cytomegalovirus exposure and HLA in healthy donors (dated by TCRdb to 2015 to 2018). Receptor amplification or capture employed the immunoSEQ multiplex PCR assay. For the multiplex PCR, a mixture combining 60 forward primers for TCR Vbeta segments and 13 reverse primers for TCR Jbeta segments was used. Here the immuneACCESS table is served through TCRdb, limited to in-frame sequences with V and J called. Missing clones are a known gap in these copies; in checked studies unresolved V genes cover under half, and the rest lacks a known reason. Across this sample there are 65,000 to 100,000 clones, with 75% seen only once. 2% to 2.5% of the sample comes from the top ten. Sequenced input: PBMCs. These receptors were taken from a man in his forties or fifties in good health and CMV-seronegative.

The rearrangement uses TRBV11-3 and TRBJ2-7; D call uncertain. The CDR3 totals 11 residues. Between the trimmed V and J ends, which lost 5 bases and 6 bases, there was a span of 8 bases. Germline V lookup: CDR1 SGHNT, CDR2 YENEEA. The CDR3 bases are TGTGCCAGCAGCCCCGGTAGCGAGCAGTACTTC. Translation gives CASSPGSEQYF.

This rearrangement joins TRBV5-1 to TRBJ2-7, with 10 bases fitting TRBD2. The CDR3 runs 15 residues. Per the germline V gene, CDR1 is SGHRS and CDR2 is YFSETQ. J was trimmed by 4 bases and V by 0 bases; bases with no gene match: 4. The CDR3 spells CASSLGGSGGYEQYF. In DNA, the CDR3 is TGCGCCAGCAGCTTGGGTGGTAGCGGGGGGTACGAGCAGTACTTC.

The J gene is TRBJ2-5, the V gene TRBV5-1; 9 positions agree with TRBD2. The trim removed 4 bases at V and 5 bases at J, leaving 9 bases unmatched. CDR1 is SGHRS and CDR2 is YFSETQ in the germline V gene. This CDR3 is 15 amino acids long. The CDR3 spells CASSTSGGIMETQYF. DNA for the CDR3: TGCGCCAGCAGCACAAGCGGGGGGATCATGGAGACCCAGTACTTC.

The J gene is TRBJ1-1, the V gene TRBV19, with D possibly matching TRBD1 (5 bases). Trimming took 5 bases from V and 0 from J, leaving 10 bases between them. The CDR3 is made up of 14 amino acids. Per germline, CDR1 LNHDA and CDR2 SQIVND (reference sequence). The CDR3 DNA is TGTGCCAGTAGTTCCTGGGGCCTGAACACTGAAGCTTTCTTT. Amino acids: CASSSWGLNTEAFF.

This clone was detected once. This chain uses TRBV10-1 with TRBJ2-7; 11 nucleotides agree with TRBD2. The CDR3 has 18 residues. Losses at the gene ends were 7 bases for V and 2 bases for J; bases not matched to a gene: 16. Germline CDR1 and CDR2: WNHNN and SYGVQD (reference sequence). CDR3 coding DNA: TGCGCCAGCACTCTCTCATCCGGGACTAGCGGATACACCTACGAGCAGTACTTC. The encoded protein is CASTLSSGTSGYTYEQYF.

This clone was seen a few times. The chain couples TRBV10-3 to TRBJ2-7, with D possibly being TRBD2 (5 bases). V was pared by 3 bases and J by 0 bases, with 12 bases between. Germline lookup yields CDR1 ENHRY and CDR2 SYGVKD. CDR3 length: 15 amino acids. CDR3 sequence: CAISDGGPSSYEQYF. The DNA for the CDR3 is TGTGCCATCAGTGATGGCGGGCCAAGCTCCTACGAGCAGTACTTC.

The J gene is TRBJ2-7, the V gene TRBV7-3, with D perhaps matching TRBD1 (6 bases). V was trimmed by 0 bases and J by 6 bases, leaving 12 bases between them. The CDR3 totals 14 residues. Per the germline V gene, CDR1 is SGHTA and CDR2 is FQGTGA. CDR3 loop: CASSLTLTGLEQYF. The CDR3 DNA sequence: TGTGCCAGCAGCTTAACGTTGACAGGCCTCGAGCAGTACTTC.

The count of this clone is one. The rearrangement links TRBV11-1 to TRBJ2-3; 7 positions match TRBD2. After removal of 0 bases from V and 2 bases from J, the junction contained 2 bases not matched to a gene. The CDR3 has 15 amino acids. Per the germline V gene, CDR1 is SGHAT and CDR2 is FQDESV (reference sequence). CDR3 coding DNA: TGTGCCAGCAGCTTAGCAGCGGGGCCCACAGATACGCAGTATTTT. This encodes CASSLAAGPTDTQYF.

This chain joins TRBV5-6 and TRBJ1-5; D is ambiguous. CDR1 and CDR2 (germline): SGHDT, YYEEEE. Trimming left V 3 bases short and J 2 bases short, with 9 bases between. This CDR3 is built from 14 residues. The CDR3 DNA reads TGTGCCAGCAGCTCTGCGGCTGGCAATCAGCCCCAGCATTTT. It specifies CASSSAAGNQPQHF.

This clone has only one observation. This chain links TRBV10-2 with TRBJ1-5, with D perhaps matching TRBD1 (5 bases). V was cut by 9 bases and J by 1 base, with 22 bases left in between. The length of the CDR3 is 17 residues. CDR1 WSHSY and CDR2 SAAADI come from the germline V gene. CDR3 in amino acids: CASTGALGSRSNQPQHF. CDR3 sequence (DNA): TGCGCCAGTACAGGAGCCCTTGGATCGCGGAGCAATCAGCCCCAGCATTTT.

This clone was found a few times. This chain joins TRBV30 and TRBJ1-5; D not certain. Germline lookup yields CDR1 GTSNPN and CDR2 SVGIG (reference sequence). V was trimmed by 5 bases and J by 5 bases, leaving 16 bases between them. This CDR3 spans 14 amino acids. This chain's CDR3 is CAWGGGFADQPQHF. The CDR3 DNA is TGTGCCTGGGGAGGAGGGTTTGCCGATCAGCCCCAGCATTTT.

The genes are TRBV15 and TRBJ2-7; 13 bases are shared with TRBD2. This CDR3 is built from 15 residues. Germline V gene lookup returns CDR1 LNHNV and CDR2 YYDKDF (reference sequence). J gave up 3 bases and V 1 base, and 0 bases lay outside the gene matches. The CDR3 DNA is TGTGCCACCAGCAGAGGGACTAGCGGGAGCTACGAGCAGTACTTC. Translated: CATSRGTSGSYEQYF.

CDR3: CASRLACPTENGTF. CDR3 DNA sequence: TGTGCAAGTCGCTTAGCCTGCCCCACTGAGAATGGCACCTTC. The chain uses TRBV12-2 and TRBJ1-2. TRBV12-2 is classified as a pseudogene. This CDR3 region has 14 residues.

The count of this clone is one. The chain combines TRBV7-2 with TRBJ2-3, with 8 bases aligning to TRBD1. V lost 1 base and J lost 1; bases outside the gene matches: 4. In germline, CDR1 is SGHTA, CDR2 FQGNSA. The CDR3 has 16 residues. The CDR3 region is CASSLVGRGRTDTQYF. Here the CDR3 DNA reads TGTGCCAGCAGCTTAGTTGGCAGGGGGCGCACAGATACGCAGTATTTT.

The J gene is TRBJ2-2, the V gene TRBV29-1; D possibly corresponds to TRBD1 (5 bases). Germline V gene sequence: CDR1 SQVTM, CDR2 ANQGSEA. The CDR3 spans 14 residues. V lost 6 bases and J lost 0, with 11 bases in between. The CDR3: CSVGHLPNTGELFF. CDR3 coding DNA: TGCAGCGTAGGACACCTCCCGAACACCGGGGAGCTGTTTTTT.

The chain uses TRBV2 and TRBJ2-1; D gene unclear. Germline V gene data show CDR1 as SNHLY and CDR2 as FYNNEI. The V end was cut by 2 bases, the J end by 6 bases, with 5 bases between. The CDR3 runs 12 residues. CDR3 DNA: TGTGCCAGCAGTGAATCTCCCAATGAGCAGTTCTTC. It specifies CASSESPNEQFF. The complete variable domain, with remaining parts taken from reference TRBV2 and TRBJ2-1, reads EPEVTQTPSHQVTQMGQEVILRCVPISNHLYFYWYRQILGQKVEFLVSFYNNEISEKSEIFDDQFSVERPDGSNFTLKIRSTKLEDSAMYFCASSESPNEQFFGPGTRLTVL.

The chain carries TRBV6-4 and TRBJ2-3; 7 positions match TRBD2. The V gene end was trimmed by 2 bases and the J gene end by 3 bases; junction bases not matched to a gene: 11. The germline V gene encodes CDR1 MRHNA and CDR2 SNTAGT. The CDR3 spans 17 residues. This chain's CDR3 is CASSDQPLAASTDTQYF. In DNA form, the CDR3 reads TGTGCCAGCAGTGACCAACCCCTAGCGGCGTCGACAGATACGCAGTATTTT.

The gene calls are TRBV25-1 and TRBJ1-1; D uncertain. The CDR3 runs to 13 residues. V was trimmed by 1 base and J by 1 base, leaving 4 bases between them. Germline V gene lookup returns CDR1 MGHDK and CDR2 SYGVNS. The CDR3 DNA reads TGTGCCAGCAGTGAATCGGGGAACACTGAAGCTTTCTTT. It translates to CASSESGNTEAFF.

This chain links TRBV7-3 with TRBJ1-6; D is undetermined. Germline V CDR1 and CDR2: SGHTA, FQGTGA. V was shortened by 3 bases and J by 8 bases, with 14 bases between the two germline ends. This CDR3 contains 15 residues. CDR3 sequence: CASSFTGMRDSPLHF. CDR3 in DNA: TGTGCCAGCAGCTTTACCGGGATGAGGGATTCACCCCTCCACTTT.

The chain recombines TRBV12-5 with TRBJ2-3; tentative D call: TRBD2 (6 bases). Trimming shortened V by 5 bases and J by 7 bases, and 10 bases separated the two germline ends. Germline lookup yields CDR1 LGHNT and CDR2 FRNRAP. This CDR3 is 12 amino acids long. In nucleotides, the CDR3 is TGTGCTAGTGGTCGGGACTCGAATACGCAGTATTTT. Translation gives CASGRDSNTQYF.

This chain joins TRBV6-5 and TRBJ2-2; 7 bases map to TRBD2. Per the germline V gene, CDR1 is MNHEY and CDR2 is SVGAGI. This CDR3 has 15 residues. V lost 6 bases and J lost 6; bases outside the gene matches: 10. This CDR3 reads CASSGGRLAPGELFF. In DNA, the CDR3 is TGTGCCAGCAGCGGGGGTAGACTAGCCCCCGGGGAGCTGTTTTTT.

This chain connects TRBV9 to TRBJ1-1; weak D call: TRBD1 (6 bases). Germline V gives CDR1 SGDLS, CDR2 YYNGEE. V lost 3 bases to trimming and J lost 5 bases, with 11 bases between them. The CDR3 runs 13 residues. The DNA for the CDR3 is TGTGCCAGCAGCGCCACAGGGTTGACTGAAGCTTTCTTT. Translated: CASSATGLTEAFF.

This clone appeared a few times. The chain uses TRBV19 and TRBJ2-7; D possibly corresponds to TRBD2 (6 bases). The CDR3 has 14 residues. V dropped 3 bases and J dropped 5 bases, with 14 bases sitting between them. The germline V gene has CDR1 LNHDA and CDR2 SQIVND (reference sequence). CDR3 sequence (DNA): TGTGCCAGTAGTATCGACCCTACTAGCAACGAGCAGTACTTC. Protein product: CASSIDPTSNEQYF.

A single count supports this clone. CDR3 nucleotide sequence: TGTGCCAGCAGCTTAAGATTGGACGGGGGAGTTGGAAACACCATATATTTT. As protein: CASSLRLDGGVGNTIYF. The V and J genes are TRBV7-9 and TRBJ1-3; maybe TRBD1 (5 bases). The CDR3 length is 17 residues. Germline CDR1 is SEHNR and CDR2 is FQNEAQ (reference sequence). Trimming stripped 2 bases from V and 3 bases from J, with 17 bases between.

J is TRBJ2-7 and V is TRBV6-6, with a tentative D call TRBD1 (5 bases). The CDR3 is made up of 13 amino acids. Trimming took off 4 bases at V and 3 bases at J, with 10 bases between the two ends. The germline V gene has CDR1 MNHNY and CDR2 SVGAGI (reference sequence). The DNA for the CDR3 is TGTGCCAGCAGTTCGGACATTGACTACGAGCAGTACTTC. This translates into CASSSDIDYEQYF.

The V call is TRBV5-1, the J call TRBJ2-2; 7 bases align to TRBD2. Trimming cost V 5 bases and J 3 bases; bases outside gene matches: 7. This CDR3 contains 15 residues. CDR1 and CDR2 (germline): SGHRS, YFSETQ. The CDR3 is CASSGTSGDTGELFF. DNA of the CDR3: TGCGCCAGCAGTGGGACGAGCGGGGACACCGGGGAGCTGTTTTTT.

Only a few counts were recorded for this clone. The chain links TRBV7-9 to TRBJ2-3; D is ambiguous. V lost 7 bases and J 6 bases, leaving 8 bases between the germline ends. This CDR3 comprises 11 residues. Germline lookup yields CDR1 SEHNR and CDR2 FQNEAQ (reference sequence). The DNA of the CDR3 is TGTGCCAGCACCCCCGCGGATACGCAGTATTTT. This sequence encodes CASTPADTQYF.

The gene calls are TRBV6-5 and TRBJ1-1; TRBD1 aligns across 11 bases. V lost 2 bases to trimming and J lost 2 bases; unmatched junction nucleotides: 4. This CDR3 has 16 residues. The germline V gene has CDR1 MNHEY and CDR2 SVGAGI. CDR3 region: CASSYIRTGGNTEAFF. CDR3 bases: TGTGCCAGCAGTTACATTCGGACAGGGGGCAACACTGAAGCTTTCTTT.

The sample holds many counts of this clone. The chain links TRBV6-1 to TRBJ2-7; D may be TRBD1 (5 bases). Germline-derived CDR1 and CDR2 are MNHNS and SASEGT. The V end was cut by 3 bases, the J end by 1 base, with 10 bases between. This CDR3 region has 14 residues. In DNA, the CDR3 is TGTGCCAGCAGTGACAGGGTAGGGTCCTACGAGCAGTACTTC. This translates into CASSDRVGSYEQYF.

The gene calls are TRBV2 and TRBJ2-7; the match to TRBD1 covers 12 bases. After removal of 6 bases from V and 1 base from J, the junction contained 4 bases not matched to a gene. Germline lookup yields CDR1 SNHLY and CDR2 FYNNEI. The CDR3 totals 15 residues. The CDR3 nucleotides are TGTGCCAGCAGGGGGACAGGGGGCTATTCCTACGAGCAGTACTTC. Protein product: CASRGTGGYSYEQYF.

This clone was recorded a few times. The V gene is TRBV5-6, the J gene TRBJ1-2; D remains ambiguous. Germline V gives CDR1 SGHDT, CDR2 YYEEEE. The CDR3 length is 13 residues. V lost 5 bases and J 2 bases, leaving 10 bases between the germline ends. Written as DNA, the CDR3 is TGTGCCAGCAGTTCCTCCGAGAACTATGGCTACACCTTC. It codes for CASSSSENYGYTF.

This clone was counted between two and nine times. The chain links TRBV5-1 to TRBJ1-3; 7 bases agree with TRBD1. Trimming at V came to 1 base and at J to 3 bases, leaving 7 bases not matched to a gene. Germline V lookup: CDR1 SGHRS, CDR2 YFSETQ. The CDR3 totals 16 residues. The DNA of the CDR3 is TGCGCCAGCAGCTTGAAGGGGGCAGGTGGTGGAAACACCATATATTTT. Its protein is CASSLKGAGGGNTIYF.